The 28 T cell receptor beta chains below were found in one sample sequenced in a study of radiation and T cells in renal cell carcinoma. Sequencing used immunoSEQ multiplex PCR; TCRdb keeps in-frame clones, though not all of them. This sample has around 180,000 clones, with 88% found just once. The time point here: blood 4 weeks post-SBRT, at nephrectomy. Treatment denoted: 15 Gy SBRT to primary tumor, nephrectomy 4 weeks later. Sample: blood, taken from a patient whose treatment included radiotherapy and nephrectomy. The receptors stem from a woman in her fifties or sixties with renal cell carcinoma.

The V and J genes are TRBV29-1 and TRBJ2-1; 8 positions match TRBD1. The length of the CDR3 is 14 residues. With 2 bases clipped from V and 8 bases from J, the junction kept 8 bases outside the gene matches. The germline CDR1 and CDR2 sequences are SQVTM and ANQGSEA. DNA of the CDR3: TGCAGCGTTGAATGGGGGCAGGGGGCGGATGAGCAGTTCTTC. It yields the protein CSVEWGQGADEQFF.

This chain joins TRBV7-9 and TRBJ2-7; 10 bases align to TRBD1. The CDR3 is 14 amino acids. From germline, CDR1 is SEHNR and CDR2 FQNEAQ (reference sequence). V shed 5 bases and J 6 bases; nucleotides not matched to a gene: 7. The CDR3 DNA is TGTGCCAGCAGCCCGGGACAGGGGTTCCCCGAGCAGTACTTC. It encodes CASSPGQGFPEQYF.

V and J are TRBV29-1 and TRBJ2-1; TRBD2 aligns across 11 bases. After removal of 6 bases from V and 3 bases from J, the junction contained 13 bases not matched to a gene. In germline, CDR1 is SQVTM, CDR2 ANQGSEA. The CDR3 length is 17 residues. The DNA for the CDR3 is TGCAGCGTCCAGGCGGGACTAGCGGTTGGGGACTACAATGAGCAGTTCTTC. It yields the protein CSVQAGLAVGDYNEQFF.

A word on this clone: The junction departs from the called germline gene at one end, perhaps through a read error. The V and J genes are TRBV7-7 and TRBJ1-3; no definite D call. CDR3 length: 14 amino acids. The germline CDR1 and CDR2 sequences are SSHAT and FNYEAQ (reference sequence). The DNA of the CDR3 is TGTGCTAGCAGCTCCTCGGACTCTGGAAACACCATATATTTT. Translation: CASSSSDSGNTIYF.

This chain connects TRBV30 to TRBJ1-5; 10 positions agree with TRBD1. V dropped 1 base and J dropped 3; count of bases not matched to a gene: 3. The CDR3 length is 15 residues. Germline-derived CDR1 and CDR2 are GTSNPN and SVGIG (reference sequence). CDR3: CAWSEGTGDNQPQHF. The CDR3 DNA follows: TGTGCCTGGAGTGAAGGGACAGGGGACAATCAGCCCCAGCATTTT.

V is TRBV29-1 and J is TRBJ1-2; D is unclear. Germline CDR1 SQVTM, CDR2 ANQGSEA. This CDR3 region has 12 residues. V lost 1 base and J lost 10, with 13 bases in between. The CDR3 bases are TGCAGCGTTGAAGTTCGTAGGGCCGACTACACCTTC. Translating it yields CSVEVRRADYTF.

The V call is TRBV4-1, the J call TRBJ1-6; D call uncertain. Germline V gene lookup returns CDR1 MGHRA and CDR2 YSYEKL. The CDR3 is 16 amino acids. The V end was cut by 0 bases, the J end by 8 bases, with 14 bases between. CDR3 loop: CASSQDLVWTHSPLHF. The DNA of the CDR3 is TGCGCCAGCAGCCAAGATCTTGTATGGACTCATTCACCCCTCCACTTT.

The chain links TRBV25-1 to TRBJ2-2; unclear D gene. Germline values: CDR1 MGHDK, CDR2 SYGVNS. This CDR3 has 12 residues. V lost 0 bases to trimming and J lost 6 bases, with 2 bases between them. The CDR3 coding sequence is TGTGCCAGCAGTGAATATCCCGGGGAGCTGTTTTTT. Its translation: CASSEYPGELFF.

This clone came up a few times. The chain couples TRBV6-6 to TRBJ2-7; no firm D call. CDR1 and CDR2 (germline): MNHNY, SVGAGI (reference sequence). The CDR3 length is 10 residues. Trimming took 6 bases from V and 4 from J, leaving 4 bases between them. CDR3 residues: CASRGYEQYF. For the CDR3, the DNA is TGTGCCAGCAGAGGATACGAGCAGTACTTC.

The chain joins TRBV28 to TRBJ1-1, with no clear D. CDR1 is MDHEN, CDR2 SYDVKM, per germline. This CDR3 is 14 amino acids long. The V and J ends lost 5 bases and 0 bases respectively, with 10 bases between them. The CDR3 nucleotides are TGTGCCAGCAGTCCCCTAGGAGTGAACACTGAAGCTTTCTTT. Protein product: CASSPLGVNTEAFF.

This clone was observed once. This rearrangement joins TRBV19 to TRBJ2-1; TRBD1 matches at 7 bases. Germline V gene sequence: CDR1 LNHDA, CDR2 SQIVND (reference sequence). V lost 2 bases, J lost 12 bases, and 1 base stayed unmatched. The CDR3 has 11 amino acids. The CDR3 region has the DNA TGTGCCAGTAGTATACAGGGGGTGCAGTTCTTC. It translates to CASSIQGVQFF.

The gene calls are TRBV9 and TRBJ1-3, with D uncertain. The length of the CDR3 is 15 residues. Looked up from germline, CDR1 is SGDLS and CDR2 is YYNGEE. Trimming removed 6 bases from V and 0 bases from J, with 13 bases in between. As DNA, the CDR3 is TGTGCCAGCACACTATCCGGGATCTCTGGAAACACCATATATTTT. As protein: CASTLSGISGNTIYF.

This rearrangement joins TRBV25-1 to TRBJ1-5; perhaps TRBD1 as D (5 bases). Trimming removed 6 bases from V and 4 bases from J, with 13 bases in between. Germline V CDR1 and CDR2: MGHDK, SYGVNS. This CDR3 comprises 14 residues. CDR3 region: CASSPRGDNQPQHF. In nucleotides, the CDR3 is TGTGCCAGCAGCCCAAGGGGTGATAATCAGCCCCAGCATTTT.

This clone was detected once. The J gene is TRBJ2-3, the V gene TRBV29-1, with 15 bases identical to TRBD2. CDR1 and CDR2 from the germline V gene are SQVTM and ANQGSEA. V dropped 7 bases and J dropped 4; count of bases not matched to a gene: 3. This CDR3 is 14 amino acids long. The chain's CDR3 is CSGRTSGGADTQYF. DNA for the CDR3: TGCAGCGGTAGGACTAGCGGGGGGGCAGATACGCAGTATTTT.

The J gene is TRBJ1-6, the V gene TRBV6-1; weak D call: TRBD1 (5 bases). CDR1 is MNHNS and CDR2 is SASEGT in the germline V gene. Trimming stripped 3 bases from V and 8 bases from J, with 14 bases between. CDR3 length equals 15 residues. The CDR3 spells CASSDFRGADSPLHF. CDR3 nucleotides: TGTGCCAGCAGTGATTTTCGAGGGGCAGATTCACCCCTCCACTTT.

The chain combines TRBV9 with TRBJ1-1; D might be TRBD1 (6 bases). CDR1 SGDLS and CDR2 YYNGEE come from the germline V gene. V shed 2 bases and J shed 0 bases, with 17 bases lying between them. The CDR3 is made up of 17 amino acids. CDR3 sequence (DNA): TGTGCCAGCAGCGTGGTCCCGACAGGCAACATGAACACTGAAGCTTTCTTT. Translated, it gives CASSVVPTGNMNTEAFF.

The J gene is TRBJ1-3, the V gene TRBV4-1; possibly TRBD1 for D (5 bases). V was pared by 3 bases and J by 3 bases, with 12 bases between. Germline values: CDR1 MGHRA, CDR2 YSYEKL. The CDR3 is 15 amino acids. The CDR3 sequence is CASSQPREGGNTIYF. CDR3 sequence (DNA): TGCGCCAGCAGCCAGCCCAGGGAGGGTGGAAACACCATATATTTT.

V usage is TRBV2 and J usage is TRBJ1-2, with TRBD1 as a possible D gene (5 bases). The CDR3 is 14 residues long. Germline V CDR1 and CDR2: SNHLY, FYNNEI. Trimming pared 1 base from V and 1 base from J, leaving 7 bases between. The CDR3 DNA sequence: TGTGCCAGCAGTGAAGGGGGGATTAACTATGGCTACACCTTC. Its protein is CASSEGGINYGYTF.

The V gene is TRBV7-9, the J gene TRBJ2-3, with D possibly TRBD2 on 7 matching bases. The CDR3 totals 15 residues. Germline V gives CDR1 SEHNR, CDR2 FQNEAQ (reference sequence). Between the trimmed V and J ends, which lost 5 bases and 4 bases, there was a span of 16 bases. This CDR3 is CASSPPGRGSDTQYF. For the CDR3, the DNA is TGTGCCAGCAGCCCGCCAGGGAGGGGGTCAGATACGCAGTATTTT.

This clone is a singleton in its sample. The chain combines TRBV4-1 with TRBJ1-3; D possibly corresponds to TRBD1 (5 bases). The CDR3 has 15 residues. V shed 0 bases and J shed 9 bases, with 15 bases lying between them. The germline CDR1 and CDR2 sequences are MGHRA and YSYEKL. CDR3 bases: TGCGCCAGCAGCCAAGAAGGGCCCCCAAGGGGCACCATATATTTT. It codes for CASSQEGPPRGTIYF.

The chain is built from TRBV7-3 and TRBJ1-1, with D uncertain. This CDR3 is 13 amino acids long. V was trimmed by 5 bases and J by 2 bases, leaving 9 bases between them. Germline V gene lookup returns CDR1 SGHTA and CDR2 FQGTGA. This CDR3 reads CASSNIRNTEAFF. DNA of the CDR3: TGTGCCAGCAGCAACATACGAAACACTGAAGCTTTCTTT. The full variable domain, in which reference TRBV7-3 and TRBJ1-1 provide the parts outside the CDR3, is GAGVSQTPSNKVTEKGKYVELRCDPISGHTALYWYRQSLGQGPEFLIYFQGTGAADDSGLPNDRFFAVRPEGSVSTLKIQRTERGDSAVYLCASSNIRNTEAFFGQGTRLTVV.

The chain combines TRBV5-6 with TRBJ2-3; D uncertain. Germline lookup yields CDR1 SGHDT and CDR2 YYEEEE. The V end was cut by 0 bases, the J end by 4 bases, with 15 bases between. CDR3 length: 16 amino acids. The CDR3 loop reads CASSLAGRPFPDTQYF. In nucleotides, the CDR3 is TGTGCCAGCAGCTTGGCGGGCCGCCCATTCCCAGATACGCAGTATTTT.

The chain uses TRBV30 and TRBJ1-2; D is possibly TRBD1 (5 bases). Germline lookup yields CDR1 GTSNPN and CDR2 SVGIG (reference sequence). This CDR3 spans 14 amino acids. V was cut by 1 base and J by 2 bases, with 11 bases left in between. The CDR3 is CAWSAQGRNYGYTF. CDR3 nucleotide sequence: TGTGCCTGGAGTGCCCAGGGACGGAACTATGGCTACACCTTC.

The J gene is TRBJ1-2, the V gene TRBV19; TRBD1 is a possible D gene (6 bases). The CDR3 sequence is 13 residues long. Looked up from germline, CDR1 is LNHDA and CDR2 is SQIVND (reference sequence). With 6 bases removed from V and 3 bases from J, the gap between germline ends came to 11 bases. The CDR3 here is CASRSGVDYGYTF. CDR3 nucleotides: TGTGCCAGTAGATCAGGGGTGGACTATGGCTACACCTTC.

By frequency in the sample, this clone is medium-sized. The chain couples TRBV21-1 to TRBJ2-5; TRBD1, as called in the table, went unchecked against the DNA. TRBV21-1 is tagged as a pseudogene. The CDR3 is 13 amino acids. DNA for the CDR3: TGTGCCAGCAATTCAGATTCCCAAGAGACCCAGTACTTC. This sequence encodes CASNSDSQETQYF.

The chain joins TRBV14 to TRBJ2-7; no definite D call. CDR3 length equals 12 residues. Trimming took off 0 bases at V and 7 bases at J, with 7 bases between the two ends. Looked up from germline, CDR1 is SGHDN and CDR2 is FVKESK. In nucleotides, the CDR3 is TGTGCCAGCAGCCAAGATTCTCGGGAGCAGTACTTC. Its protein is CASSQDSREQYF.

CDR3 nucleotides: TGTGCCAGCCGACTAGCCGGAGATACGCAGTATTTT. Its protein product is CASRLAGDTQYF. The chain employs TRBV2 and TRBJ2-3; 7 bases map to TRBD2. V shed 8 bases and J 5 bases; nucleotides not matched to a gene: 4. Germline CDR1 SNHLY, CDR2 FYNNEI. This CDR3 spans 12 amino acids.

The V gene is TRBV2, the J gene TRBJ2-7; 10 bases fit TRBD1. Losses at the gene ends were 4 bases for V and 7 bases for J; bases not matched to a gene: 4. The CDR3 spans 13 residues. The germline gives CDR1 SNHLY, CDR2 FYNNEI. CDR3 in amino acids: CASSGQGAWEQYF. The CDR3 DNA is TGTGCCAGCAGTGGACAGGGGGCGTGGGAGCAGTACTTC.